This section outlines one T cell receptor (beta chain) sequence together with its context. Only in-frame clones appear in the TCRdb table, and some are missing; sequencing was by immunoSEQ multiplex PCR. The top ten clones hold roughly 15% of a sample with around 60,000 clones, about 90% of them seen once. The data originate from a study of blood T cell repertoires in COVID-19. This TCR derives from a human donor in a cohort sampled during active COVID-19. The sequencing input was peripheral blood.

The DNA of the CDR3 is TGTGCCACCAGCAGAGATCGAATAGGGACACTAGGAAAACTGTTTTTT. It is translated as CATSRDRIGTLGKLFF. The rearrangement links TRBV15 to TRBJ1-4; maybe TRBD1 (6 bases). The CDR3 totals 16 residues. CDR1 is LNHNV, CDR2 YYDKDF, per germline (reference sequence). Trimming took 0 bases from V and 10 from J, leaving 18 bases between them.